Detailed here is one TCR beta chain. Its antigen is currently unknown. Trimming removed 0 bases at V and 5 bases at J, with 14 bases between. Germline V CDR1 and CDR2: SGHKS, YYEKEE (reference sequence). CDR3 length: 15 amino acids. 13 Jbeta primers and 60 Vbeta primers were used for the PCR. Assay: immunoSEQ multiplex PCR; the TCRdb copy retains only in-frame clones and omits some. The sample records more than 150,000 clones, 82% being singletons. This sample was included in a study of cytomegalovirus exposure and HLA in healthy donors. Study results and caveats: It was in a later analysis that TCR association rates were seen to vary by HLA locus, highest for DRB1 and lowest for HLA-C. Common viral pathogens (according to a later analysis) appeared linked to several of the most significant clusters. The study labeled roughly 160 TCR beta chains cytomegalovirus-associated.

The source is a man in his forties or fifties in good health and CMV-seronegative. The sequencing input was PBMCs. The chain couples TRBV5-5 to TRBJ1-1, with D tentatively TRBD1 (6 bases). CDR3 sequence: CASSLAAQQGTEAFF. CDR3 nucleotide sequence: TGTGCCAGCAGCTTGGCGGCCCAACAGGGAACTGAAGCTTTCTTT.